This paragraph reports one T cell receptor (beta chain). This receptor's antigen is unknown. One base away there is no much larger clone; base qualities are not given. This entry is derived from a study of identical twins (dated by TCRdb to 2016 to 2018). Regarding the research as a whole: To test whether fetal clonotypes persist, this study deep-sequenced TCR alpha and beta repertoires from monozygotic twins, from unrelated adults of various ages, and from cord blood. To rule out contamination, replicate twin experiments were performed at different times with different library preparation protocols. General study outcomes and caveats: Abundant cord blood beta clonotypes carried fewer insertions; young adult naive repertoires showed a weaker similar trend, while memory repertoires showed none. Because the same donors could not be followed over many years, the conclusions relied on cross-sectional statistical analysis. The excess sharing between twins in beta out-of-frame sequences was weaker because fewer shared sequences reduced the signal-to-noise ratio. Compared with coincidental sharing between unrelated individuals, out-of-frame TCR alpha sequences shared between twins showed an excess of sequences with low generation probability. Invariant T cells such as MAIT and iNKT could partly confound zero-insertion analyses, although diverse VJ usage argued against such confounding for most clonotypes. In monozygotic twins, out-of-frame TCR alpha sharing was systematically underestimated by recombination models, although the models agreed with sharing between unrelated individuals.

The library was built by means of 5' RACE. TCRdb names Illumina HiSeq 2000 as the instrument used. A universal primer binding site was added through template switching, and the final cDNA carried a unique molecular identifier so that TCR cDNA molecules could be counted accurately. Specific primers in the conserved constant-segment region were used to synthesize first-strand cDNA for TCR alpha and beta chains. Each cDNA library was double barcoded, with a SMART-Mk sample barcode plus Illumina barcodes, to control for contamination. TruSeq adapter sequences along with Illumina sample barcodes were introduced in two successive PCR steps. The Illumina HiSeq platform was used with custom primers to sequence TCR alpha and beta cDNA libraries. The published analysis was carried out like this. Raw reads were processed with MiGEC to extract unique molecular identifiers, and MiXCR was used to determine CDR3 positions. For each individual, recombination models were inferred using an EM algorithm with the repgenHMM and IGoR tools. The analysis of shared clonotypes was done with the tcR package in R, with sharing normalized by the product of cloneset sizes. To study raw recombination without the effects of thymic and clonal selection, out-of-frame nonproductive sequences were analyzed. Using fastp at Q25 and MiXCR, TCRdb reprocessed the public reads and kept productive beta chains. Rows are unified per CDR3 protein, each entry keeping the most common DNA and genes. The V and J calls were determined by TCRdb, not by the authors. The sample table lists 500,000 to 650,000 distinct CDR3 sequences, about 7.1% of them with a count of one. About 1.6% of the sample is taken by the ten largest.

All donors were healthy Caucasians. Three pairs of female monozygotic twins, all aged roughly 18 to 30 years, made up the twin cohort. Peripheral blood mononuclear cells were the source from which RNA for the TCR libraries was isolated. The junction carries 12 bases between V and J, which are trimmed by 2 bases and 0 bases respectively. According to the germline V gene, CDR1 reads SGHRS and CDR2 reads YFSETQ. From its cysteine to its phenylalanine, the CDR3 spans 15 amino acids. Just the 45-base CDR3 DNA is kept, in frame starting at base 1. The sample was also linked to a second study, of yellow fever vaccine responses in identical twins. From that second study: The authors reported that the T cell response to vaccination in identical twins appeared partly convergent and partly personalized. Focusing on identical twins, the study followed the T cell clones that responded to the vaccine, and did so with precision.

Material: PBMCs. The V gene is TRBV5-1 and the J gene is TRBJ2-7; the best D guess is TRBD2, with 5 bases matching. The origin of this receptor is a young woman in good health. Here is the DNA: TGCGCCAGCAGCTTACGAGGGTCCTTCTCCTACGAGCAGTACTTC. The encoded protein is CASSLRGSFSYEQYF.